The 29 T cell receptor beta chains reported below all come from one sample, sequenced in a study of Ad26.COV2.S vaccination and SARS-CoV-2 variants. Assay: immunoSEQ multiplex PCR; the TCRdb copy retains only in-frame clones and omits some. The sample consists of some 330,000 clones, almost 90% of them appearing once. Treatment specified: around 19 received Ad26.COV2.S at low or high dose, single or two shots; several received placebo; per-sample allocation not given. Collection of the samples took place on day 63 after the first injection of vaccine or placebo. Material: peripheral blood, obtained in a trial of Ad26.COV2.S vaccine versus placebo. These receptors were taken from a person between 18 and 59 years old who received the Ad26.COV2.S COVID-19 vaccine or a placebo.

V is TRBV12-5 and J is TRBJ1-1; D not certain. This CDR3 region has 13 residues. V was pared by 0 bases and J by 8 bases, with 10 bases between. Germline V gene lookup returns CDR1 LGHNT and CDR2 FRNRAP. As DNA, the CDR3 is TGTGCTAGTGGTTTGGTACTTCCCGCGGAAGCTTTCTTT. It is translated as CASGLVLPAEAFF.

The J gene is TRBJ2-1, the V gene TRBV11-3; 9 positions agree with TRBD1. J lost 7 bases, V lost 1 base, and 8 bases had no gene match. The CDR3 has 16 residues. CDR1 is SGHNT, CDR2 YENEEA, per germline. The CDR3 region has the DNA TGTGCCAGCAGCTTAGGTGGGACAGGGTCGAGTAATGAGCAGTTCTTC. Translating it yields CASSLGGTGSSNEQFF.

This clone came up once. V usage is TRBV3-1 (or the pseudogene TRBV3-2) and J usage is TRBJ2-4; 8 bases agree with TRBD2. Germline lookup yields CDR1 LGHDT and CDR2 YNNKEL (reference sequence). The CDR3 sequence is 14 residues long. V was pared by 1 base and J by 6 bases, with 2 bases of the junction left unmatched. CDR3 sequence reads: CASSQGGGINIQYF. The CDR3 DNA is TGTGCCAGCAGCCAAGGCGGGGGGATAAACATTCAGTACTTC.

This chain links TRBV4-3 with TRBJ2-2, with TRBD2 identical over 15 bases. With 0 bases clipped from V and 3 bases from J, the junction kept 8 bases outside the gene matches. The CDR3 contains 20 residues. From germline, CDR1 is LGHNA and CDR2 YSLEER. The CDR3 nucleotides read TGCGCCAGCAGCCAAGATTGGACTAGCGGGGGGGTAATATACACCGGGGAGCTGTTTTTT. Protein: CASSQDWTSGGVIYTGELFF.

V gene TRBV14 combines with J gene TRBJ1-6, with 7 bases aligning to TRBD1. The CDR3 extends over 17 amino acids. The germline gives CDR1 SGHDN, CDR2 FVKESK. V lost 0 bases and J lost 7; bases outside the gene matches: 9. CDR3 in DNA: TGTGCCAGCAGCCAAGATGGGAGGGGGCAAAGGAATTCACCCCTCCACTTT. This translates into CASSQDGRGQRNSPLHF.

The V call is TRBV5-6, the J call TRBJ1-4; D gene uncertain. Germline CDR1 reads SGHDT; CDR2 reads YYEEEE. V shed 1 base and J shed 8 bases, with 12 bases lying between them. The length of the CDR3 is 14 residues. CDR3 protein: CASSLRGLGEKLFF. The CDR3 coding sequence is TGTGCCAGCAGCTTGCGCGGACTCGGGGAAAAACTGTTTTTT. The full variable domain, with the rest looked up from reference TRBV5-6 and TRBJ1-4, is DAGVTQSPTHLIKTRGQQVTLRCSPKSGHDTVSWYQQALGQGPQFIFQYYEEEERQRGNFPDRFSGHQFPNYSSELNVNALLLGDSALYLCASSLRGLGEKLFFGSGTQLSVL.

The V and J genes are TRBV7-2 and TRBJ2-7, with D unclear. The germline V gene has CDR1 SGHTA and CDR2 FQGNSA. The CDR3 is 14 residues long. Trimming stripped 6 bases from V and 4 bases from J, with 16 bases between. The CDR3 nucleotides read TGTGCCAGCAGTCTACAGAGCTCCCTATACGAGCAGTACTTC. Protein: CASSLQSSLYEQYF.

The J gene is TRBJ1-1, the V gene TRBV28; D is undetermined. Germline-derived CDR1 and CDR2 are MDHEN and SYDVKM. CDR3 length: 14 residues. Trimming took 4 bases from V and 4 from J, leaving 13 bases between them. CDR3 DNA: TGTGCCAGCAGTTCTCAAGGGTGGGGCACTGAAGCTTTCTTT. It encodes CASSSQGWGTEAFF.

The chain employs TRBV11-3 and TRBJ2-1; D is unclear. This CDR3 is 16 amino acids long. Germline V lookup: CDR1 SGHNT, CDR2 YENEEA. V was pared by 5 bases and J by 0 bases, with 14 bases between. The CDR3 DNA reads as TGTGCCAGCAGCCCTCGCTCGGCTAGCTCCTACAATGAGCAGTTCTTC. Translated: CASSPRSASSYNEQFF.

J is TRBJ2-2 and V is TRBV7-2, with a possible D match to TRBD1 (6 bases). V lost 4 bases and J 5 bases, leaving 11 bases between the germline ends. The CDR3 is 14 residues long. CDR1 and CDR2 from the germline V gene are SGHTA and FQGNSA. The CDR3 DNA reads as TGTGCCAGCAGCTCCCGGACAGTTACCGGGGAGCTGTTTTTT. It encodes CASSSRTVTGELFF.

Written as DNA, the CDR3 is TGTGCCAGCAGCCAAGAAGGGACAGGGGGCTACAATGAGCAGTTCTTC. Translated, it gives CASSQEGTGGYNEQFF. The chain is built from TRBV4-2 and TRBJ2-1, with TRBD1 matching over 11 bases. The CDR3 covers 16 residues. The trim removed 0 bases at V and 3 bases at J, leaving 1 base unmatched. Germline V CDR1 and CDR2: LGHNA, YNFKEQ.

The chain joins TRBV2 to TRBJ2-7; 8 bases agree with TRBD2. The germline V gene encodes CDR1 SNHLY and CDR2 FYNNEI. This CDR3 spans 13 amino acids. The trim removed 7 bases at V and 3 bases at J, leaving 5 bases unmatched. The CDR3 DNA reads as TGTGCCAGCAAGCCAGGGACTAGCTACGAGCAGTACTTC. This codes for CASKPGTSYEQYF.

The chain uses TRBV10-3 and TRBJ2-7, with TRBD2 matching 7 bases. This CDR3 spans 16 amino acids. V trimming: 5 bases; J trimming: 0 bases; junction bases outside the gene matches: 10. Germline V lookup: CDR1 ENHRY, CDR2 SYGVKD. The CDR3 loop is CAISRGLGTSSYEQYV. As DNA, the CDR3 is TGTGCCATCAGTCGAGGACTAGGAACAAGCTCCTACGAGCAGTACGTC.

The chain recombines TRBV4-1 with TRBJ1-4, with D possibly TRBD1 on 6 matching bases. Trimming removed 5 bases at V and 3 bases at J, with 19 bases between. The CDR3 runs to 17 residues. Germline assignment: CDR1 MGHRA and CDR2 YSYEKL. CDR3 nucleotides: TGCGCCAGCAGCGATAAAGGGACAACGGCGGCTAATGAAAAACTGTTTTTT. It codes for CASSDKGTTAANEKLFF.

This clone has a single count. This chain joins TRBV6-6 and TRBJ2-2, with TRBD1 as a possible D gene (5 bases). The V gene's germline CDR1 is MNHNY and CDR2 SVGAGI (reference sequence). Trimming removed 0 bases at V and 4 bases at J, with 12 bases between. The CDR3 is 16 amino acids. The CDR3 nucleotides are TGTGCCAGCAGTTACTCGGAAGGGGCGCGCACCGGGGAGCTGTTTTTT. This encodes CASSYSEGARTGELFF.

About this clone itself: Other nucleotide sequences in the sample specify the same CDR3. CDR3 amino acids: CASSLVASTDTQYF. The DNA for the CDR3 is TGTGCCAGCAGCTTAGTTGCTAGTACAGATACGCAGTATTTT. J is TRBJ2-3 and V is TRBV7-2; D is undetermined. Germline CDR1 is SGHTA and CDR2 is FQGNSA. This CDR3 has 14 amino acids. V lost 1 base, J lost 3 bases, and 8 bases lay in between.

This clone has only one observation. The V call is TRBV4-1, the J call TRBJ2-3; D possibly matches TRBD1 or TRBD2 (6 bases each). The CDR3 contains 16 residues. Between the trimmed V and J ends, which lost 0 bases and 1 base, there was a span of 11 bases. Germline CDR1 reads MGHRA; CDR2 reads YSYEKL. CDR3 in amino acids: CASSQDARGGTDTQYF. In DNA form, the CDR3 reads TGCGCCAGCAGCCAAGATGCGAGGGGGGGCACAGATACGCAGTATTTT.

The chain uses TRBV10-3 and TRBJ2-1; 7 bases map to TRBD2. Trimming at V came to 0 bases and at J to 3 bases, leaving 5 bases not matched to a gene. The CDR3 loop spans 16 amino acids. Germline V gene lookup returns CDR1 ENHRY and CDR2 SYGVKD. For the CDR3, the DNA is TGTGCCATCAGTGAGTCTAGCGGGCCCCTCTACAATGAGCAGTTCTTC. Amino acids: CAISESSGPLYNEQFF.

This chain connects TRBV12-3 or TRBV12-4 to TRBJ1-2; D remains unclear. Trimming shortened V by 3 bases and J by 6 bases, and 11 bases separated the two germline ends. The CDR3 contains 13 residues. CDR3 region: CASSLNELNGYTF. CDR3 nucleotides: TGTGCCAGCAGTTTGAACGAACTAAATGGCTACACCTTC.

This sequence joins TRBV3-1 (or the pseudogene TRBV3-2) and TRBJ2-7, with D unresolved. The CDR3 consists of 14 residues. The V gene lost 3 bases and the J gene lost 2 bases, with 11 bases spanning the gap. The germline V gene has CDR1 LGHDT and CDR2 YNNKEL (reference sequence). CDR3 protein: CASSHSKQPYEQYF. The CDR3 nucleotides read TGTGCCAGCAGCCATTCTAAACAGCCCTACGAGCAGTACTTC.

The chain uses TRBV30 and TRBJ2-7; 15 nucleotides agree with TRBD2. Per the germline V gene, CDR1 is GTSNPN and CDR2 is SVGIG (reference sequence). This CDR3 region has 16 residues. The V gene end was trimmed by 2 bases and the J gene end by 6 bases; junction bases not matched to a gene: 8. This CDR3 reads CAWSYGLAGGPGEQYV. CDR3 sequence (DNA): TGTGCCTGGAGTTACGGACTAGCGGGAGGGCCTGGCGAGCAGTACGTC.

The V gene is TRBV10-3, the J gene TRBJ1-1; 8 bases fit TRBD1. Germline loops: CDR1 ENHRY, CDR2 SYGVKD. J gave up 1 base and V 3 bases, and 7 bases lay outside the gene matches. The CDR3 loop spans 16 amino acids. The CDR3 is CAISERTGLANTEAFF. CDR3 nucleotides: TGTGCCATCAGTGAACGGACAGGGCTGGCGAACACTGAAGCTTTCTTT.

V gene TRBV7-3 combines with J gene TRBJ2-3; maybe TRBD2 (6 bases). This CDR3 has 13 residues. CDR1 and CDR2 from the germline V gene are SGHTA and FQGTGA. V lost 5 bases and J 2 bases, leaving 8 bases between the germline ends. DNA of the CDR3: TGTGCCAGCAGCCGGGACTTCACAGATACGCAGTATTTT. It specifies CASSRDFTDTQYF.

This clone has a handful of counts. V usage is TRBV2 and J usage is TRBJ1-6, with D maybe TRBD1 (6 bases). Per germline, CDR1 SNHLY and CDR2 FYNNEI. V was pared by 7 bases and J by 9 bases, with 22 bases between. The CDR3 extends over 16 amino acids. The CDR3 DNA reads as TGTGCCAGCAACCCGGGTGGGGGGCAGGTTGGTTCACCCCTCCACTTT. Its protein is CASNPGGGQVGSPLHF.

The chain employs TRBV4-3 and TRBJ2-1; 12 nucleotides line up with TRBD2. This CDR3 is 20 amino acids long. Germline CDR1 reads LGHNA; CDR2 reads YSLEER. J gave up 1 base and V 2 bases, and 12 bases lay outside the gene matches. Here the CDR3 reads CASSQKPSSGGAFSYNEQFF. DNA for the CDR3: TGCGCCAGCAGCCAAAAACCTTCTAGCGGGGGGGCTTTTTCCTACAATGAGCAGTTCTTC.

The rearrangement uses TRBV4-3 and TRBJ1-1; D gene unclear. The CDR3 has 17 residues. V was clipped by 3 bases and J by 3 bases, with 20 bases between them. CDR1 LGHNA and CDR2 YSLEER come from the germline V gene. The CDR3 sequence is CASSHVTTGWGDTEAFF. DNA of the CDR3: TGCGCCAGCAGCCATGTCACCACGGGATGGGGAGACACTGAAGCTTTCTTT.

V is TRBV7-9 and J is TRBJ2-1; unclear D gene. Germline V gives CDR1 SEHNR, CDR2 FQNEAQ (reference sequence). CDR3 length: 16 amino acids. Trimming took off 0 bases at V and 2 bases at J, with 11 bases between the two ends. The DNA of the CDR3 is TGTGCCAGCAGCTTAGCGGTTGGACGGACCTACAATGAGCAGTTCTTC. Protein: CASSLAVGRTYNEQFF.

This chain joins TRBV6-5 and TRBJ1-2; D gene unclear. Germline V lookup: CDR1 MNHEY, CDR2 SVGAGI. V was clipped by 2 bases and J by 6 bases, with 7 bases between them. The CDR3 is 12 amino acids. The CDR3: CASSYLGDGYTF. The CDR3 region has the DNA TGTGCCAGCAGTTACCTTGGGGATGGCTACACCTTC.

The chain links TRBV16 to TRBJ2-3; 8 nucleotides agree with TRBD2. Germline V CDR1 and CDR2: KGHSY, FQNENV. This CDR3 contains 15 residues. V lost 2 bases, J lost 5 bases, and 6 bases stayed unmatched. Here the CDR3 reads CASSQRLAGVDTQYF. The CDR3 DNA reads TGTGCCAGCAGCCAACGGCTAGCGGGTGTAGATACGCAGTATTTT.